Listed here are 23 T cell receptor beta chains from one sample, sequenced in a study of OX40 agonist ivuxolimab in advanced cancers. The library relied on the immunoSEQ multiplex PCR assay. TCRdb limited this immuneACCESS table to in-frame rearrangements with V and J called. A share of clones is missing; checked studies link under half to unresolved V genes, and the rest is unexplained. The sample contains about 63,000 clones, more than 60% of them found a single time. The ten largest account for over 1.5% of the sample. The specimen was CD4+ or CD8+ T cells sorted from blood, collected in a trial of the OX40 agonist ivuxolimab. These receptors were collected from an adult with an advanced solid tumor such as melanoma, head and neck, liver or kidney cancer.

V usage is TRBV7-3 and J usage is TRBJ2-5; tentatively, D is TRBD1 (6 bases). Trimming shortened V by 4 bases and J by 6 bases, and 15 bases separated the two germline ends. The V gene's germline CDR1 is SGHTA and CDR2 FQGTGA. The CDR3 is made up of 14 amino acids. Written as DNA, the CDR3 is TGTGCCAGCAGCTCCCGTGAAGGGGGAAAGACCCAGTACTTC. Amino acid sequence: CASSSREGGKTQYF.

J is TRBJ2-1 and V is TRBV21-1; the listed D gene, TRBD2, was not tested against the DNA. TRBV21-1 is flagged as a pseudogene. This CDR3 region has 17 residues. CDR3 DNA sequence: TGTGCCAGCAGCCCACCACTGTTAGCGGGAGGGGGGGGTGAGCAGTTCTTC. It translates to CASSPPLLAGGGGEQFF.

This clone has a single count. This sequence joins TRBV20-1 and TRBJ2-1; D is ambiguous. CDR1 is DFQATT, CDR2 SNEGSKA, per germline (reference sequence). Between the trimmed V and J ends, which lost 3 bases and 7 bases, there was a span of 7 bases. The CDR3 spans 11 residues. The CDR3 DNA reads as TGCAGTGCTAGTCCATTGAATGAGCAGTTCTTC. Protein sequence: CSASPLNEQFF.

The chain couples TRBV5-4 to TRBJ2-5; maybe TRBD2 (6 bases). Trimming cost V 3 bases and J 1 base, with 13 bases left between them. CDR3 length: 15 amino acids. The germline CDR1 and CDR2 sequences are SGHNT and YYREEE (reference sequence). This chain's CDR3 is CASSSRGEAQETQYF. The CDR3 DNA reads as TGTGCCAGCAGCTCGCGGGGCGAAGCCCAAGAGACCCAGTACTTC. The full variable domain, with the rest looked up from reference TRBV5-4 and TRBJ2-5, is ETGVTQSPTHLIKTRGQQVTLRCSSQSGHNTVSWYQQALGQGPQFIFQYYREEENGRGNFPPRFSGLQFPNYSSELNVNALELDDSALYLCASSSRGEAQETQYFGPGTRLLVL.

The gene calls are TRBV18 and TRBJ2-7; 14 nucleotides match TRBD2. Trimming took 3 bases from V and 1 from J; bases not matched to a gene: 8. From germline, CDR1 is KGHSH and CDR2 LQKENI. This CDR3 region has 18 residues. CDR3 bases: TGTGCCAGCTCACCGTCGGGACTAGCGGGAGTACCATCCTACGAGCAGTACTTC. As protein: CASSPSGLAGVPSYEQYF.

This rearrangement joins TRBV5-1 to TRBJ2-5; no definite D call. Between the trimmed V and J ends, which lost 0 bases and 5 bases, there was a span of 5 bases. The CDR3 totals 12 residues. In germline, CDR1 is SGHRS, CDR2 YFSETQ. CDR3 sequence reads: CASSLGSETQYF. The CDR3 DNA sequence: TGCGCCAGCAGCTTGGGTTCGGAGACCCAGTACTTC.

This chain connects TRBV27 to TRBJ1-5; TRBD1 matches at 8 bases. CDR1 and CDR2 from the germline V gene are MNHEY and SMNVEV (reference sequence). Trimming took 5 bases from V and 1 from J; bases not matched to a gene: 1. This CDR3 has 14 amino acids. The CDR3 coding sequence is TGTGCCAGCAGTCAGGGGGCGAGCAATCAGCCCCAGCATTTT. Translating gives CASSQGASNQPQHF.

CDR3 coding DNA: TGTGCCAGCAGTTTGAGCAAGGGGGAACGAGAAAAACTGTTTTTT. Protein sequence: CASSLSKGEREKLFF. This chain connects TRBV28 to TRBJ1-4; D is possibly TRBD1 (6 bases). The CDR3 covers 15 residues. Trimming shortened V by 3 bases and J by 8 bases, and 16 bases separated the two germline ends. CDR1 MDHEN and CDR2 SYDVKM come from the germline V gene.

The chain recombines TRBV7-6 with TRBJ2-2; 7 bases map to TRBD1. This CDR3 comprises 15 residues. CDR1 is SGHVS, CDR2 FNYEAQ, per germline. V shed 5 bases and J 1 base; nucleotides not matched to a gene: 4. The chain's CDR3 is CASSPRTGNTGELFF. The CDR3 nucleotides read TGTGCCAGCAGCCCAAGGACAGGGAACACCGGGGAGCTGTTTTTT.

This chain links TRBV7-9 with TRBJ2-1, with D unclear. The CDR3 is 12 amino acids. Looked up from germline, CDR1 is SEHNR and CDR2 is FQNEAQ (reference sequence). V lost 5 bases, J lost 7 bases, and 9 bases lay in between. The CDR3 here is CASSTLENEQFF. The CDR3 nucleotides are TGTGCCAGCAGCACTCTAGAAAATGAGCAGTTCTTC.

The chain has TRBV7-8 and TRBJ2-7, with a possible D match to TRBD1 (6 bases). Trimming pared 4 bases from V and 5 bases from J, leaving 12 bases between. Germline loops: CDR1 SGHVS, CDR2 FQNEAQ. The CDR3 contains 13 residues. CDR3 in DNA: TGTGCCAGCAGCTCAGGGGCTCGGAACGAGCAGTACTTC. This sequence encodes CASSSGARNEQYF.

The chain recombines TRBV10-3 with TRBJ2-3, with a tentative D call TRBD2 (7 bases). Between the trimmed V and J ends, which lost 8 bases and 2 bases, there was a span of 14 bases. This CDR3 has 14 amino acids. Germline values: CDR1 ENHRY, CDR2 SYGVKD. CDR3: CAIRRGPDTDTQYF. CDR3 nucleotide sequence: TGTGCCATCCGGCGGGGGCCCGACACAGATACGCAGTATTTT.

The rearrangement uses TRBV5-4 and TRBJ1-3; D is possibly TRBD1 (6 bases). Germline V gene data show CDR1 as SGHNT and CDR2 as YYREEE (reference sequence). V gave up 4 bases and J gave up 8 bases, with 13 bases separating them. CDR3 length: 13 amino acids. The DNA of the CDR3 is TGTGCCAGCAGCCCGGGACAAGAACACACCATATATTTT. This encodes CASSPGQEHTIYF.

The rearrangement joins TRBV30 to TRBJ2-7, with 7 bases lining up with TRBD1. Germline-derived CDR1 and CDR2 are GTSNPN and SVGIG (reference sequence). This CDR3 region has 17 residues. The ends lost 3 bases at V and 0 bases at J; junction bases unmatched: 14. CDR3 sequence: CAWRPKPGQRSSYEQYF. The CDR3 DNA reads TGTGCCTGGAGGCCGAAGCCGGGACAGAGATCCTCCTACGAGCAGTACTTC.

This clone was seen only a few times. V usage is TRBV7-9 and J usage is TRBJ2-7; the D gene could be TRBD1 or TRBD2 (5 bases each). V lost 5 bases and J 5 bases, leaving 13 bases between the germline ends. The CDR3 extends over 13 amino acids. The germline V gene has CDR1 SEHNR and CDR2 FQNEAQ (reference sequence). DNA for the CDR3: TGTGCCAGCAGCCCGGGACCCACGGACGAGCAGTACTTC. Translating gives CASSPGPTDEQYF.

The CDR3 reads CASSEPGTGFYGYTF. CDR3 sequence (DNA): TGTGCCAGCAGTGAGCCCGGGACAGGGTTCTATGGCTACACCTTC. This chain connects TRBV6-1 to TRBJ1-2; the match to TRBD1 covers 9 bases. Germline V gives CDR1 MNHNS, CDR2 SASEGT. V lost 3 bases, J lost 4 bases, and 6 bases stayed unmatched. The CDR3 contains 15 residues.

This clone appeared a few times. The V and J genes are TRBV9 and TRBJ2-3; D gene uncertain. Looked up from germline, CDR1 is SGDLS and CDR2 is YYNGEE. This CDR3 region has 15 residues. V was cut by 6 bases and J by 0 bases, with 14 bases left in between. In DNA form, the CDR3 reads TGTGCCAGCACCCCGACGGGTACTAGCACAGATACGCAGTATTTT. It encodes CASTPTGTSTDTQYF.

The CDR3 reads CASSAGLAHNEQFF. CDR3 bases: TGTGCCAGCAGCGCGGGACTAGCCCACAATGAGCAGTTCTTC. The chain is built from TRBV9 and TRBJ2-1; 9 nucleotides align to TRBD2. Germline V gives CDR1 SGDLS, CDR2 YYNGEE. The CDR3 runs 14 residues. The V segment lost 3 bases and the J segment 5 bases; nucleotides outside the gene matches: 3.

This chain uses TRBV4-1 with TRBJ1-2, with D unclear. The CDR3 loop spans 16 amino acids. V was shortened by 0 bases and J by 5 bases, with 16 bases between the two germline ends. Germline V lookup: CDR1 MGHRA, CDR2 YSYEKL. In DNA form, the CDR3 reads TGCGCCAGCAGCCAAGATTCGTCCGAAGGAGGGTATGGCTACACCTTC. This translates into CASSQDSSEGGYGYTF.

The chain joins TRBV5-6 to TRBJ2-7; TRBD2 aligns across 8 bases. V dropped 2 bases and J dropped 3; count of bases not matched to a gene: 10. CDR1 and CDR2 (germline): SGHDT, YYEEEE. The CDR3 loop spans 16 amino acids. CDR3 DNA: TGTGCCAGCAGCTTCGCCCTCGGGGGGGGCGGCTACGAGCAGTACTTC. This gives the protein CASSFALGGGGYEQYF.

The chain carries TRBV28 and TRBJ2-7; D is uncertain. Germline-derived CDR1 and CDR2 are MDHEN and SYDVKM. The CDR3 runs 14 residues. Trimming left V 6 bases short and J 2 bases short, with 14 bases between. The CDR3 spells CASSPTTRAYEQYF. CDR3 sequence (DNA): TGTGCCAGCAGCCCCACGACTCGGGCCTACGAGCAGTACTTC.

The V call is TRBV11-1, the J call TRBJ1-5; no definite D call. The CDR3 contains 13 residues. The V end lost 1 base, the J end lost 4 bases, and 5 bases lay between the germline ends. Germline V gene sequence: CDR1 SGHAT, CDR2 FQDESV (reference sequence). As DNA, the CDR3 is TGTGCCAGCAGCTTAGATTTGAATCAGCCCCAGCATTTT. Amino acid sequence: CASSLDLNQPQHF.

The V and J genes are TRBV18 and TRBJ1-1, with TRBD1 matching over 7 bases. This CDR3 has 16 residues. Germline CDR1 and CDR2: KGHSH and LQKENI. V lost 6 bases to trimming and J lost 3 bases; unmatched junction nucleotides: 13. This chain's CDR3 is CASSPPGQWLHTEAFF. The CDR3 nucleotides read TGTGCCAGCTCCCCTCCGGGACAGTGGCTACACACTGAAGCTTTCTTT.